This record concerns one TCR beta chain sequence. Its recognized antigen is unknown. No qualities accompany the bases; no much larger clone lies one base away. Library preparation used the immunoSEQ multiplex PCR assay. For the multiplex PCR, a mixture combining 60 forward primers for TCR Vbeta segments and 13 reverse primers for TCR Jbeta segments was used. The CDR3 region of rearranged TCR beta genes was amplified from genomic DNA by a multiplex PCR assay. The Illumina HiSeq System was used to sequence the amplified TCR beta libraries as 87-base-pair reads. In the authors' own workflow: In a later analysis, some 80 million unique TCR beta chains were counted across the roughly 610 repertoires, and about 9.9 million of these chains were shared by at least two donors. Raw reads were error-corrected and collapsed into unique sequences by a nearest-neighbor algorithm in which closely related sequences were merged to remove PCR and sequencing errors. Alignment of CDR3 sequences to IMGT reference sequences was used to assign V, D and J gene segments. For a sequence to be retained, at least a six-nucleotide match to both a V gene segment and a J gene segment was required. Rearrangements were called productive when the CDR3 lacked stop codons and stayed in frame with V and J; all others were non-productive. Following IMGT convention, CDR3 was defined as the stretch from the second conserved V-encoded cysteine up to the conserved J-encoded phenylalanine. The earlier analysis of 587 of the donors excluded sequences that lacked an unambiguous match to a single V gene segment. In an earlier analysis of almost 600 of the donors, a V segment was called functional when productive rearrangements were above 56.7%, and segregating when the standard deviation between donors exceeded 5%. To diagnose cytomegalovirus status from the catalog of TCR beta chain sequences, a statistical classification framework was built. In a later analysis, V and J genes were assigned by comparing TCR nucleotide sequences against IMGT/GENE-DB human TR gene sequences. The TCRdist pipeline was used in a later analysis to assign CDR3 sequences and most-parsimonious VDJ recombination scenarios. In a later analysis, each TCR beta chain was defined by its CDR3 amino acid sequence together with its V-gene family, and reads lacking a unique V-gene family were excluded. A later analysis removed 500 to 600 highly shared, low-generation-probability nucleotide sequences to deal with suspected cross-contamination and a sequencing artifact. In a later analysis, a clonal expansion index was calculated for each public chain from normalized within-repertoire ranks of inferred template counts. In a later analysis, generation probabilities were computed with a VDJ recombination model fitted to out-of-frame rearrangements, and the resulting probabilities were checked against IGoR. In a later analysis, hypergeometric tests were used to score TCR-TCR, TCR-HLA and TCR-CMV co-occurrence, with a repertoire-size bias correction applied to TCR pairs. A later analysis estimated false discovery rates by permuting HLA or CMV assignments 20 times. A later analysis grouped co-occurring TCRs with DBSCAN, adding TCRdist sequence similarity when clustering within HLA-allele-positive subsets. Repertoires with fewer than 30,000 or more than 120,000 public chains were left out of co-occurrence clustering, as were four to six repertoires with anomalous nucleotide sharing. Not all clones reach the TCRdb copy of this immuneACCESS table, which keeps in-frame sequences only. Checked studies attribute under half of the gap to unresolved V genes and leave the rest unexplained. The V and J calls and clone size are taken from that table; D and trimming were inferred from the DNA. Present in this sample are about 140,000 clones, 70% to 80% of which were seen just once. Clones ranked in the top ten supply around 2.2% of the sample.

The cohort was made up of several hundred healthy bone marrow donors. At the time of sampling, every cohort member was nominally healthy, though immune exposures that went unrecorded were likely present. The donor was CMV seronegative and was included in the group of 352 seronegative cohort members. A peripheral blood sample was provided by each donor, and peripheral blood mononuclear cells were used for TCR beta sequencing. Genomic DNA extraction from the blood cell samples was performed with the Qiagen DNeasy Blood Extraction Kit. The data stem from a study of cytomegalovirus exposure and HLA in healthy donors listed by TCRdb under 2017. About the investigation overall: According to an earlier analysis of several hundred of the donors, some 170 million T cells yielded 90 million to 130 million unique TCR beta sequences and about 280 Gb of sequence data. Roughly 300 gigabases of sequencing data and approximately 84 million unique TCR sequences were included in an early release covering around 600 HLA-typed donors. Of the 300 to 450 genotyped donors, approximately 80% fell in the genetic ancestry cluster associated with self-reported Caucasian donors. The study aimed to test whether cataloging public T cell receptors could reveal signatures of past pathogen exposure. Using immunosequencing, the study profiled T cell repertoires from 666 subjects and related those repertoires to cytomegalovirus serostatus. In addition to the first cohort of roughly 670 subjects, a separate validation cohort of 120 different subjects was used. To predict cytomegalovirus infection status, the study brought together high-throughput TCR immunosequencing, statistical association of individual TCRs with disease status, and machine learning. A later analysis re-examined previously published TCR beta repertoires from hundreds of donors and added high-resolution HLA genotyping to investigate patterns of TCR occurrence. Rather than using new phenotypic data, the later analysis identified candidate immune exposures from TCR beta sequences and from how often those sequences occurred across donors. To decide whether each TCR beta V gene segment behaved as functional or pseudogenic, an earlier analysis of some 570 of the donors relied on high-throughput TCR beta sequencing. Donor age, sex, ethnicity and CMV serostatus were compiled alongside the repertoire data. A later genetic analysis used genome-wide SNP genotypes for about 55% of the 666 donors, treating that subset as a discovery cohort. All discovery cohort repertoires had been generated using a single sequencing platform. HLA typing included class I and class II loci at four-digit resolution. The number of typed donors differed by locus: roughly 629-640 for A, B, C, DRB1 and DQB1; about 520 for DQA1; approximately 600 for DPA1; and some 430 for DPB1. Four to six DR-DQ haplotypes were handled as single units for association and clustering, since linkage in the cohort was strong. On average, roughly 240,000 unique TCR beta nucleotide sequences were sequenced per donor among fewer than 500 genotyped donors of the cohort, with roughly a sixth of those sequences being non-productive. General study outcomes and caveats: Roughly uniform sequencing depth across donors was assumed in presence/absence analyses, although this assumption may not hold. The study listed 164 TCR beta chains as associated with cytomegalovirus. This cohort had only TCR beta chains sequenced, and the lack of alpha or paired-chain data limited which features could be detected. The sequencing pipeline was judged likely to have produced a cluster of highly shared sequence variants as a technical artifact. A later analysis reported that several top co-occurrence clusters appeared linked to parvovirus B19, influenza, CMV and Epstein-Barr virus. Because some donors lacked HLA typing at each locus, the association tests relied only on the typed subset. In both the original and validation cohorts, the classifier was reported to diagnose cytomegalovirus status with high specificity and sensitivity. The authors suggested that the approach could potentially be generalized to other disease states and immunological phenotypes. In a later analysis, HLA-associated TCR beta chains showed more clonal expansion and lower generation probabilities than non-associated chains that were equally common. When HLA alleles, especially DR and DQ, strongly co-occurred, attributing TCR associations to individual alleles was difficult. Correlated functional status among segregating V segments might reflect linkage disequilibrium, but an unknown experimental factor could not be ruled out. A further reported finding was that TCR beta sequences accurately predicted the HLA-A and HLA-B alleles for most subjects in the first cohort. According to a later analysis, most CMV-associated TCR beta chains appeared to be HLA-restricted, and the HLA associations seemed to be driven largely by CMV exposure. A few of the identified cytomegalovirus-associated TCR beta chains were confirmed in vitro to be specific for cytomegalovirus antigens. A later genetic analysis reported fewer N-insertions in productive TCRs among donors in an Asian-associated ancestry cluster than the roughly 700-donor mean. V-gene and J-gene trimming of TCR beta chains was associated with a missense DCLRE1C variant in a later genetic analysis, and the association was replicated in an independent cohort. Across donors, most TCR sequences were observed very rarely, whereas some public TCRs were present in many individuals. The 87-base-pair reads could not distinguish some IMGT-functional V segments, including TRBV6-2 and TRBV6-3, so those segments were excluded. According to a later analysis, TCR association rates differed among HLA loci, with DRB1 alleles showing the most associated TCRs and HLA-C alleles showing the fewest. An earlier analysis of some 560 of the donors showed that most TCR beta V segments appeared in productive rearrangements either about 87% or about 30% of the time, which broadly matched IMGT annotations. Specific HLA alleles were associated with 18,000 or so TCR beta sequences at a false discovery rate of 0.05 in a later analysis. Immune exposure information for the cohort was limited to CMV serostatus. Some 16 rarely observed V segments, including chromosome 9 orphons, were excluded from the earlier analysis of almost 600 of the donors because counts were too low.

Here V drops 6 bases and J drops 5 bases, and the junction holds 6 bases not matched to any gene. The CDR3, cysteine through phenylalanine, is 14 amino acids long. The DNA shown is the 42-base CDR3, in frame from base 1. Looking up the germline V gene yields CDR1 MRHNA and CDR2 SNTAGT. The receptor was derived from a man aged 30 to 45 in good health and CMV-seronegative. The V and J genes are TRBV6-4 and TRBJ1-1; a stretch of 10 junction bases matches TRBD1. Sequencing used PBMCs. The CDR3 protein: CASSTGTGVTEAFF. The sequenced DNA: TGTGCCAGCAGCACCGGGACAGGGGTGACTGAAGCTTTCTTT.